Here is one TCR beta chain with its context. Its target is unknown. The sample originates from a study of radiotherapy plus CTLA-4 blockade in lung cancer. On the study more broadly: Patients showed objective responses in roughly 19% of cases and disease control in less than 35%. Study conclusions and caveats: TCR clones from tumors expanded in blood after radiotherapy plus ipilimumab.

Profiled with immunoSEQ multiplex PCR; TCRdb holds only in-frame clones, not every one. The data contain 70,000 to 95,000 clones, over 80% of them singletons. The V and J ends lost 2 bases and 7 bases respectively, with 17 bases between them. CDR3 length equals 16 residues. The germline CDR1 and CDR2 sequences are MNHNS and SASEGT. This TCR derives from a human donor with non-small cell lung cancer that progressed on radiotherapy plus ipilimumab. The chain joins TRBV6-1 to TRBJ1-4; D is unclear. Here the sequenced sample was peripheral blood, taken from a patient treated with radiotherapy plus ipilimumab. Written as DNA, the CDR3 is TGTGCCAGCAGTGAACCCGTCCGGGGAGGGCGTGAAAAACTGTTTTTT. Translated: CASSEPVRGGREKLFF.